This TCR beta chain is drawn from a study of blood T cell repertoires in COVID-19. In the study overall: The study drew acute and convalescent COVID-19 samples from the United States, Italy and Spain.

Original data processing: For nucleated cells, counts were estimated from reference gene primer amplification. TCRdb's table, derived via immunoSEQ multiplex PCR, lists solely in-frame clones and lacks some. The V and J calls and clone size come from that table; D and trimming were worked out from the DNA. The sample contains 150,000 to 200,000 clones, just under 95% of which appear only once. CDR1 and CDR2 (germline): MDHEN, SYDVKM. The V end was cut by 6 bases, the J end by 6 bases, with 18 bases between. The CDR3 totals 15 residues. Sequencing was carried out using peripheral blood. V is TRBV28 and J is TRBJ2-4; the D gene is possibly TRBD1 (6 bases). The sequence derives from a woman between 50 and 59 years old with acute or convalescent COVID-19. CDR3 sequence reads: CASSPTNGQSNIQYF. The CDR3, as DNA: TGTGCCAGCAGCCCGACTAATGGACAGTCAAACATTCAGTACTTC.